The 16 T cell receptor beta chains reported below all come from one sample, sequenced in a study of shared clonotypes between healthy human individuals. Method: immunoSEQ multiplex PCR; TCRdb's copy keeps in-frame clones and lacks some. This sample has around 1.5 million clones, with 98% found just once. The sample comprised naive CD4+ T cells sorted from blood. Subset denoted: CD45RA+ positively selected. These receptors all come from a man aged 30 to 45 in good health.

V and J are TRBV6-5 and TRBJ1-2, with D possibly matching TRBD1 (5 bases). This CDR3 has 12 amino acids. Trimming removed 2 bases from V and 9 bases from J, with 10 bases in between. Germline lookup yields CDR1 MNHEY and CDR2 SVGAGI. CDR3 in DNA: TGTGCCAGCAGTTACCGGGACGGTAGCTACACCTTC. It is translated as CASSYRDGSYTF.

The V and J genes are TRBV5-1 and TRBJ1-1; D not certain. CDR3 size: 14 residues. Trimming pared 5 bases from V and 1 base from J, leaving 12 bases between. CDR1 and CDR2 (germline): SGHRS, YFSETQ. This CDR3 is CASRTHPENTEAFF. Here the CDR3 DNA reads TGCGCCAGCAGAACCCATCCGGAGAACACTGAAGCTTTCTTT. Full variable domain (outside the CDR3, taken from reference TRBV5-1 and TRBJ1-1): KAGVTQTPRYLIKTRGQQVTLSCSPISGHRSVSWYQQTPGQGLQFLFEYFSETQRNKGNFPGRFSGRQFSNSRSEMNVSTLELGDSALYLCASRTHPENTEAFFGQGTRLTVV.

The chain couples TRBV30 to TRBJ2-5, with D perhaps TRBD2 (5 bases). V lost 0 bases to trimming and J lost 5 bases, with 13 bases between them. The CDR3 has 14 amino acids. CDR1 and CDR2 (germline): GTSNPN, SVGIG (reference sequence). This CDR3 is CAWSVAGGWETQYF. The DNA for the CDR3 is TGTGCCTGGAGTGTTGCGGGTGGGTGGGAGACCCAGTACTTC. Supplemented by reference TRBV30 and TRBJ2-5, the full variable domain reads SQTIHQWPATLVQPVGSPLSLECTVEGTSNPNLYWYRQAAGRGLQLLFYSVGIGQISSEVPQNLSASRPQDRQFILSSKKLLLSDSGFYLCAWSVAGGWETQYFGPGTRLLVL.

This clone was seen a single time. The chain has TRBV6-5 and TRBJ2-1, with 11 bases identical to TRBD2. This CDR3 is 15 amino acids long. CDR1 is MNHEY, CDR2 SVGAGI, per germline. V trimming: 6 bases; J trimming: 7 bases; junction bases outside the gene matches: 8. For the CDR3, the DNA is TGTGCCAGCAGACATCCGGGACTAGCGGAAAATGAGCAGTTCTTC. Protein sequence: CASRHPGLAENEQFF.

CDR3 in DNA: TGTGCCAGCAGTTTAATAGCGGGAGGGCCCCACGAGCAGTACTTC. It yields the protein CASSLIAGGPHEQYF. The rearrangement joins TRBV27 to TRBJ2-7; TRBD2 matches at 11 bases. There are 15 residues in the CDR3. Germline V gene data show CDR1 as MNHEY and CDR2 as SMNVEV (reference sequence). V gave up 2 bases and J gave up 5 bases; unmatched junction bases: 5.

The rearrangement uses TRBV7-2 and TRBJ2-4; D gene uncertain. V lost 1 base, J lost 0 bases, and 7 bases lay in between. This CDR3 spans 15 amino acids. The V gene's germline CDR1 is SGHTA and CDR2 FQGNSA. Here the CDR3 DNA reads TGTGCCAGCAGCTTAGAGGGCCTAGCCAAAAACATTCAGTACTTC. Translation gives CASSLEGLAKNIQYF. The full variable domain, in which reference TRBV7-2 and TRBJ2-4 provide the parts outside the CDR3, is GAGVSQSPSNKVTEKGKDVELRCDPISGHTALYWYRQSLGQGLEFLIYFQGNSAPDKSGLPSDRFSAERTGGSVSTLTIQRTQQEDSAVYLCASSLEGLAKNIQYFGAGTRLSVL.

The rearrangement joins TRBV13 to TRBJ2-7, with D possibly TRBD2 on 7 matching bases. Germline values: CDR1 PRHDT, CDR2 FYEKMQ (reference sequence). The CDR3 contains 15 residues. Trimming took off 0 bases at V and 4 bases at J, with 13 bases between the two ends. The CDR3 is CASSLGRGGAYEQYF. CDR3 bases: TGTGCCAGCAGCTTAGGTCGCGGGGGCGCGTACGAGCAGTACTTC.

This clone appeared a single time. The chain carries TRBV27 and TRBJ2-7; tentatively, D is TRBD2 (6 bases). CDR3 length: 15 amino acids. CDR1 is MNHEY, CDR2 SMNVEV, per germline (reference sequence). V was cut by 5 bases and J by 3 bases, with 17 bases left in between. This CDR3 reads CASSPCASAYYEQYF. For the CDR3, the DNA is TGTGCCAGCAGTCCCTGCGCTAGCGCTTACTACGAGCAGTACTTC.

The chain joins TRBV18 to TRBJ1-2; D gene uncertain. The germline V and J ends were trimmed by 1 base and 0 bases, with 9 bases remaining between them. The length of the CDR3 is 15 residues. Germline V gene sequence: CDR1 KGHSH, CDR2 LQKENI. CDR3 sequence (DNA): TGTGCCAGCTCACCACTTACCGTTGCTAACTATGGCTACACCTTC. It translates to CASSPLTVANYGYTF.

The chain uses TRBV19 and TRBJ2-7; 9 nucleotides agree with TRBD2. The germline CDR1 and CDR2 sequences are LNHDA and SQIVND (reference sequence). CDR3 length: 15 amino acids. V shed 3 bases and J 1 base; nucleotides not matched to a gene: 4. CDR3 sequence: CASSISSGASYEQYF. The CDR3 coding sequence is TGTGCCAGTAGTATTTCTAGCGGGGCGTCCTACGAGCAGTACTTC.

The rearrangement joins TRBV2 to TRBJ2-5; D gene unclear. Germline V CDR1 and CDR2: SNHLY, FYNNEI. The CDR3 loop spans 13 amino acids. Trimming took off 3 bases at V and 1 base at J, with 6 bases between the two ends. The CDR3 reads CASSELAQETQYF. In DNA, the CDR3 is TGTGCCAGCAGTGAGTTAGCCCAAGAGACCCAGTACTTC. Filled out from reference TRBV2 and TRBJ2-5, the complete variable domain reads EPEVTQTPSHQVTQMGQEVILRCVPISNHLYFYWYRQILGQKVEFLVSFYNNEISEKSEIFDDQFSVERPDGSNFTLKIRSTKLEDSAMYFCASSELAQETQYFGPGTRLLVL.

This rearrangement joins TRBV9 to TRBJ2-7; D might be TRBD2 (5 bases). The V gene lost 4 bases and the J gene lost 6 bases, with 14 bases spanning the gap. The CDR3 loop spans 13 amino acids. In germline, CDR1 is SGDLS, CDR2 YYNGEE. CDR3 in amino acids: CASSSRLTGEQYF. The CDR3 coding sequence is TGTGCCAGCAGCTCCCGACTAACCGGCGAGCAGTACTTC.

The CDR3 DNA follows: TGTGCCAGCAGCCCCTGGGACAGGGGAACCGGGGAGCTGTTTTTT. Protein sequence: CASSPWDRGTGELFF. V is TRBV7-9 and J is TRBJ2-2; 10 bases align to TRBD1. V dropped 5 bases and J dropped 5; count of bases not matched to a gene: 5. Germline V gene data show CDR1 as SEHNR and CDR2 as FQNEAQ (reference sequence). This CDR3 contains 15 residues.

The CDR3 sequence is CASSVAGANVLTF. Here the CDR3 DNA reads TGTGCCAGCTCCGTGGCTGGGGCCAACGTCCTGACTTTC. The V and J genes are TRBV7-3 and TRBJ2-6; D unresolved. This CDR3 comprises 13 residues. Trimming stripped 8 bases from V and 2 bases from J, with 7 bases between. Germline CDR1 SGHTA, CDR2 FQGTGA.

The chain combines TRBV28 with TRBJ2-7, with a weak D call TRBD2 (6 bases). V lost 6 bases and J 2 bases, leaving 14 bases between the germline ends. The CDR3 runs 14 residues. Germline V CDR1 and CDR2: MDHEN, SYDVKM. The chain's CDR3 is CASRLSGPTYEQYF. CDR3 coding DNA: TGTGCCAGCAGGCTTAGCGGTCCCACCTACGAGCAGTACTTC.

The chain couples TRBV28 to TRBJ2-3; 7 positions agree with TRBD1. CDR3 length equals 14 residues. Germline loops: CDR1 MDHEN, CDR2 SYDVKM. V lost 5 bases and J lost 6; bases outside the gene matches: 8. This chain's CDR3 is CASSPSGQDDTQYF. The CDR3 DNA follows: TGTGCCAGCAGTCCCTCTGGACAGGACGATACGCAGTATTTT. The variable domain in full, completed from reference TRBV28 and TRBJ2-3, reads DVKVTQSSRYLVKRTGEKVFLECVQDMDHENMFWYRQDPGLGLRLIYFSYDVKMKEKGDIPEGYSVSREKKERFSLILESASTNQTSMYLCASSPSGQDDTQYFGPGTRLTVL.